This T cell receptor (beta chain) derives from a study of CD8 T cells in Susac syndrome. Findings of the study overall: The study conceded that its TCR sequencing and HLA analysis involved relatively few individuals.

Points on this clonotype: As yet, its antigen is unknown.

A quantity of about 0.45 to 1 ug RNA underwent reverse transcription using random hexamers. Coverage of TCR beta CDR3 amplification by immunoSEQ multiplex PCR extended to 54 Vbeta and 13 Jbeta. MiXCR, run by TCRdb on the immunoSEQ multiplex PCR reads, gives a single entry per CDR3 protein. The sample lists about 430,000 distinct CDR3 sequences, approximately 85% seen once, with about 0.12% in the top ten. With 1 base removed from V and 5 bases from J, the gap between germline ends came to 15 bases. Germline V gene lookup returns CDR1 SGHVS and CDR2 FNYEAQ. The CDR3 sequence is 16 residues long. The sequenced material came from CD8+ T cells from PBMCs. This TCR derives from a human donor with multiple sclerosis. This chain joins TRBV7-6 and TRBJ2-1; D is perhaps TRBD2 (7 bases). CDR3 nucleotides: TGTGCCAGCAGCTTAGTGGCGGGGGCTCCAAACAATGAGCAGTTCTTC. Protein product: CASSLVAGAPNNEQFF.